The 32 T cell receptor beta chains below all came from one sample that was sequenced in a study of blood T cell repertoires in COVID-19 (TCRdb year 2020). The method behind the library was the immunoSEQ multiplex PCR assay. Here the immuneACCESS table is served through TCRdb, limited to in-frame sequences with V and J called. Missing clones are a known gap in these copies; in checked studies unresolved V genes cover under half, and the rest lacks a known reason. Counted in this sample were roughly 160,000 clones; more than 85% of them appeared once. 0.99% of the sample belongs to the ten largest clones. The source material was peripheral blood. The receptors were gathered from a man aged 18 to 35 with acute or convalescent COVID-19.

The chain combines TRBV12-5 with TRBJ2-2; unclear D gene. Per the germline V gene, CDR1 is LGHNT and CDR2 is FRNRAP. The CDR3 sequence is 13 residues long. The germline V and J ends were trimmed by 2 bases and 2 bases, with 3 bases remaining between them. As DNA, the CDR3 is TGTGCTAGTGGTTTGATAAACACCGGGGAGCTGTTTTTT. Translated: CASGLINTGELFF.

The genes are TRBV24-1 and TRBJ1-2; maybe TRBD1 (6 bases). The CDR3 extends over 14 amino acids. Germline loops: CDR1 KGHDR, CDR2 SFDVKD. V lost 3 bases to trimming and J lost 2 bases, with 9 bases between them. CDR3 amino acids: CATSDEDRNYGYTF. The CDR3 bases are TGTGCCACCAGTGATGAGGACAGAAACTATGGCTACACCTTC.

Note on this clone: Other DNA sequences in this sample translate to the same CDR3. This rearrangement joins TRBV6-4 to TRBJ2-1, with TRBD2 as a possible D gene (6 bases). The V end was cut by 0 bases, the J end by 4 bases, with 10 bases between. In germline, CDR1 is MRHNA, CDR2 SNTAGT. This CDR3 region has 15 residues. The chain's CDR3 is CASSDSAGGYNEQFF. The DNA for the CDR3 is TGTGCCAGCAGTGACTCGGCCGGGGGTTACAATGAGCAGTTCTTC.

V and J are TRBV6-5 and TRBJ2-5, with 13 positions matching TRBD2. CDR3 length: 15 amino acids. J gave up 3 bases and V 7 bases, and 5 bases lay outside the gene matches. Germline CDR1 reads MNHEY; CDR2 reads SVGAGI. CDR3 in DNA: TGTGCCAGCACCCCAGGGACTAGCGGGGAAGAGACCCAGTACTTC. It is translated as CASTPGTSGEETQYF.

The gene calls are TRBV18 and TRBJ1-2; D uncertain. Germline CDR1 and CDR2: KGHSH and LQKENI. This CDR3 is 14 amino acids long. V was cut by 0 bases and J by 4 bases, with 9 bases left in between. CDR3: CASSPPAQAYGYTF. CDR3 sequence (DNA): TGTGCCAGCTCACCACCGGCCCAGGCCTATGGCTACACCTTC.

V gene TRBV18 combines with J gene TRBJ2-7; possible D gene TRBD2, 6 bases. The CDR3 is 12 amino acids. Germline V gene data show CDR1 as KGHSH and CDR2 as LQKENI. The V gene lost 5 bases and the J gene lost 5 bases, with 10 bases spanning the gap. Here the CDR3 DNA reads TGTGCCAGCTCAGGAGGAGGGGACGAGCAGTACGTC. It codes for CASSGGGDEQYV.

DNA for the CDR3: TGCGCCAGCACAGGGGACCACGAGCAGTACTTC. This gives the protein CASTGDHEQYF. The genes are TRBV5-1 and TRBJ2-7; tentatively, D is TRBD1 (6 bases). This CDR3 spans 11 amino acids. CDR1 and CDR2 (germline): SGHRS, YFSETQ. The V end lost 6 bases, the J end lost 5 bases, and 9 bases lay between the germline ends.

The CDR3 DNA sequence: TGTGCCAGCAGTCCCGGGACAGGGTACGAGCAGTACTTC. This gives the protein CASSPGTGYEQYF. This chain links TRBV6-5 with TRBJ2-7, with TRBD1 matching over 9 bases. Trimming took 5 bases from V and 4 from J; bases not matched to a gene: 3. This CDR3 has 13 residues. The germline V gene has CDR1 MNHEY and CDR2 SVGAGI.

The V and J genes are TRBV30 and TRBJ2-3, with TRBD2 matching over 14 bases. Looked up from germline, CDR1 is GTSNPN and CDR2 is SVGIG (reference sequence). This CDR3 has 15 residues. Trimming cost V 6 bases and J 2 bases; bases outside gene matches: 4. The CDR3 loop is CACGLAGGYTDTQYF. CDR3 bases: TGTGCCTGCGGACTAGCGGGGGGTTACACAGATACGCAGTATTTT.

The V call is TRBV28, the J call TRBJ2-2; possible D gene TRBD2, 6 bases. The germline CDR1 and CDR2 sequences are MDHEN and SYDVKM. This CDR3 has 16 residues. Deletions cut 2 bases from V and 2 bases from J, with 12 bases between. In nucleotides, the CDR3 is TGTGCCAGCAGTTTAGGAGGGGTTCAAAACACCGGGGAGCTGTTTTTT. Translating it yields CASSLGGVQNTGELFF. Supplemented by reference TRBV28 and TRBJ2-2, the full variable domain reads DVKVTQSSRYLVKRTGEKVFLECVQDMDHENMFWYRQDPGLGLRLIYFSYDVKMKEKGDIPEGYSVSREKKERFSLILESASTNQTSMYLCASSLGGVQNTGELFFGEGSRLTVL.

V is TRBV10-3 and J is TRBJ2-3, with 14 bases matching TRBD2. The germline CDR1 and CDR2 sequences are ENHRY and SYGVKD. Unmatched junction bases numbered 4, after V lost 1 base and J lost 1 base. This CDR3 comprises 18 residues. The CDR3, as DNA: TGTGCCATCAGTGAGTGGGGGACTAGCGGGGGTGGCACAGATACGCAGTATTTT. Protein product: CAISEWGTSGGGTDTQYF.

This clone was observed a few times. The CDR3 is CASSSRRVDTEAFF. Here the CDR3 DNA reads TGTGCCAGCAGCTCCCGTCGGGTAGACACTGAAGCTTTCTTT. The chain links TRBV7-3 to TRBJ1-1; D unclear. Trimming removed 4 bases from V and 3 bases from J, with 12 bases in between. This CDR3 has 14 residues. Looked up from germline, CDR1 is SGHTA and CDR2 is FQGTGA.

V is TRBV18 and J is TRBJ1-1; TRBD1 is a possible D gene (6 bases). CDR3 length equals 15 residues. Trimming left V 6 bases short and J 1 base short, with 15 bases between. The germline CDR1 and CDR2 sequences are KGHSH and LQKENI. CDR3 sequence reads: CASSFKQGWNTEAFF. The CDR3 DNA reads as TGTGCCAGCTCTTTTAAACAGGGTTGGAACACTGAAGCTTTCTTT.

This clone showed up just once. The V gene is TRBV7-8, the J gene TRBJ1-5, with a possible D match to TRBD1 (6 bases). V was cut by 4 bases and J by 7 bases, with 23 bases left in between. There are 17 residues in the CDR3. CDR1 and CDR2 (germline): SGHVS, FQNEAQ. The chain's CDR3 is CASSSSDRQALRQPQHF. The CDR3 nucleotides are TGTGCCAGCAGCTCCTCGGACCGACAGGCCCTCAGGCAGCCCCAGCATTTT.

This chain connects TRBV10-2 to TRBJ2-7; 9 bases agree with TRBD2. Germline CDR1 reads WSHSY; CDR2 reads SAAADI. V shed 6 bases, J shed 0 bases, and the junction held 3 bases outside the gene matches. The CDR3 length is 14 residues. The DNA for the CDR3 is TGCGCCAGCAGCATAGCGGGGGACTCCTACGAGCAGTACTTC. The encoded protein is CASSIAGDSYEQYF.

Details on this clone: The same CDR3 arises from other DNA sequences in this sample as well. The rearrangement links TRBV5-5 to TRBJ2-7; no clear D. The germline V gene encodes CDR1 SGHKS and CDR2 YYEKEE (reference sequence). The CDR3 runs to 11 residues. Between the trimmed V and J ends, which lost 4 bases and 2 bases, there was a span of 4 bases. Here the CDR3 reads CASSLTYEQYF. The DNA for the CDR3 is TGTGCCAGCAGCCTAACCTACGAGCAGTACTTC. The variable domain in full, completed from reference TRBV5-5 and TRBJ2-7, reads DAGVTQSPTHLIKTRGQQVTLRCSPISGHKSVSWYQQVLGQGPQFIFQYYEKEERGRGNFPDRFSARQFPNYSSELNVNALLLGDSALYLCASSLTYEQYFGPGTRLTVT.

V usage is TRBV3-1 (or the pseudogene TRBV3-2) and J usage is TRBJ2-2; D is possibly TRBD2 (5 bases). The CDR3 is 13 residues long. V lost 3 bases and J 7 bases, leaving 9 bases between the germline ends. Germline CDR1 is LGHDT and CDR2 is YNNKEL (reference sequence). The CDR3 DNA reads as TGTGCCAGCAGCCACCTAGAGGGCGGGGAGCTGTTTTTT. Translated: CASSHLEGGELFF.

The chain carries TRBV19 and TRBJ1-1, with unresolved D. The CDR3 covers 17 residues. Germline V gene data show CDR1 as LNHDA and CDR2 as SQIVND (reference sequence). V lost 0 bases and J 2 bases, leaving 16 bases between the germline ends. CDR3 sequence reads: CASSIDGRHGINTEAFF. The CDR3 DNA reads TGTGCCAGTAGTATAGATGGTCGACATGGTATCAACACTGAAGCTTTCTTT.

V is TRBV2 and J is TRBJ1-1; 8 positions match TRBD1. CDR1 and CDR2 from the germline V gene are SNHLY and FYNNEI. V was pared by 6 bases and J by 8 bases, with 8 bases of the junction left unmatched. There are 13 residues in the CDR3. The CDR3 nucleotides are TGTGCCAGCAGGGACGGACAGGGAGGGGAAGCTTTCTTT. Translating gives CASRDGQGGEAFF.

The rearrangement joins TRBV4-1 to TRBJ2-3; the match to TRBD2 covers 11 bases. The germline gives CDR1 MGHRA, CDR2 YSYEKL. The CDR3 is 15 residues long. After removal of 3 bases from V and 1 base from J, the junction contained 0 bases not matched to a gene. DNA for the CDR3: TGCGCCAGCAGCCAGACTAGCGGGGGCACAGATACGCAGTATTTT. This sequence encodes CASSQTSGGTDTQYF.

This clone has more than one count but fewer than ten. At one end the junction does not follow the germline gene, possibly because of a read error. V is TRBV2 and J is TRBJ1-2; D not resolved. This CDR3 comprises 12 residues. Germline V gene lookup returns CDR1 SNHLY and CDR2 FYNNEI. For the CDR3, the DNA is TGTGCCAGCAGCGAAGGCTCTGACAGCTACACCTTC. It specifies CASSEGSDSYTF.

The chain links TRBV5-1 to TRBJ2-3; possibly TRBD1 for D (6 bases). Germline V lookup: CDR1 SGHRS, CDR2 YFSETQ. The CDR3 contains 14 residues. V lost 3 bases, J lost 4 bases, and 12 bases lay in between. This CDR3 is CASSWDTTADTQYF. The CDR3 coding sequence is TGCGCCAGCAGCTGGGACACTACGGCAGATACGCAGTATTTT. The variable domain in full, with the rest retrieved from reference TRBV5-1 and TRBJ2-3, is KAGVTQTPRYLIKTRGQQVTLSCSPISGHRSVSWYQQTPGQGLQFLFEYFSETQRNKGNFPGRFSGRQFSNSRSEMNVSTLELGDSALYLCASSWDTTADTQYFGPGTRLTVL.

In its sample, this clone was seen once. The genes are TRBV18 and TRBJ2-4, with 8 bases lining up with TRBD1. The CDR3 spans 15 residues. Trimming at V came to 0 bases and at J to 8 bases, leaving 6 bases not matched to a gene. Per the germline V gene, CDR1 is KGHSH and CDR2 is LQKENI. The CDR3: CASSPPPGGLDIQYF. DNA of the CDR3: TGTGCCAGCTCACCACCGCCAGGGGGCCTGGACATTCAGTACTTC.

The chain combines TRBV11-2 with TRBJ2-5; D might be TRBD2 (6 bases). Germline V gene lookup returns CDR1 SGHAT and CDR2 FQNNGV. This CDR3 spans 13 amino acids. The V end lost 3 bases, the J end lost 5 bases, and 10 bases lay between the germline ends. CDR3 protein: CASSFGGAETQYF. The DNA for the CDR3 is TGTGCCAGCAGCTTCGGCGGGGCGGAGACCCAGTACTTC.

The chain combines TRBV6-6 with TRBJ2-7, with 7 bases identical to TRBD1. Germline V gives CDR1 MNHNY, CDR2 SVGAGI (reference sequence). The CDR3 totals 14 residues. Trimming cost V 4 bases and J 3 bases; bases outside gene matches: 6. The CDR3 is CASSFSRDSYEQYF. CDR3 in DNA: TGTGCCAGCAGTTTCAGCCGGGACAGCTACGAGCAGTACTTC.

The CDR3 is CASNVGQGAETQYF. CDR3 nucleotides: TGTGCCAGCAACGTGGGACAGGGGGCTGAGACCCAGTACTTC. The chain is built from TRBV6-5 and TRBJ2-5; 12 nucleotides agree with TRBD1. Per the germline V gene, CDR1 is MNHEY and CDR2 is SVGAGI. The length of the CDR3 is 14 residues. The ends lost 7 bases at V and 5 bases at J; junction bases unmatched: 5.

V is TRBV6-2 or TRBV6-3 and J is TRBJ1-2; D remains ambiguous. Germline V gives CDR1 MNHEY, CDR2 SVGEGT. The CDR3 is 12 amino acids. V dropped 5 bases and J dropped 8 bases, with 12 bases sitting between them. For the CDR3, the DNA is TGTGCCAGCAGTGCCCCCCTTGAGGGCTACACCTTC. Protein product: CASSAPLEGYTF.

This chain joins TRBV19 and TRBJ2-3; 10 nucleotides line up with TRBD2. The CDR3 consists of 14 residues. Germline V gene lookup returns CDR1 LNHDA and CDR2 SQIVND (reference sequence). V trimming: 9 bases; J trimming: 7 bases; junction bases outside the gene matches: 10. CDR3 in DNA: TGTGCCAGCGAATCTAGCGGGGGTGGCTATACGCAGTATTTT. Encoded protein: CASESSGGGYTQYF.

CDR3 amino acids: CAGGQGEGNQPQHF. The DNA for the CDR3 is TGTGCCGGTGGACAGGGCGAGGGCAATCAGCCCCAGCATTTT. J is TRBJ1-5 and V is TRBV2, with TRBD1 matching 8 bases. CDR1 SNHLY and CDR2 FYNNEI come from the germline V gene. V lost 11 bases to trimming and J lost 2 bases; unmatched junction nucleotides: 8. There are 14 residues in the CDR3.

V and J are TRBV2 and TRBJ2-2; 7 bases are a match to TRBD1. CDR3 length: 16 amino acids. Germline V gives CDR1 SNHLY, CDR2 FYNNEI. J gave up 4 bases and V 8 bases, and 13 bases lay outside the gene matches. The CDR3 loop reads CASRKTGLSGTGELFF. The CDR3 DNA follows: TGTGCCAGCCGAAAGACAGGGCTTTCGGGCACCGGGGAGCTGTTTTTT.

This chain links TRBV6-1 with TRBJ2-2; 7 nucleotides agree with TRBD1. This CDR3 contains 16 residues. V lost 2 bases, J lost 3 bases, and 6 bases stayed unmatched. The germline gives CDR1 MNHNS, CDR2 SASEGT. CDR3 DNA: TGTGCCAGCAGTGAAAGGTCAGGGGGTCACACCGGGGAGCTGTTTTTT. Residues: CASSERSGGHTGELFF.

V usage is TRBV24-1 and J usage is TRBJ2-1, with a tentative D call TRBD1 (5 bases). CDR1 is KGHDR, CDR2 SFDVKD, per germline. The CDR3 runs 17 residues. V was trimmed by 3 bases and J by 7 bases, leaving 21 bases between them. The CDR3 DNA reads TGTGCCACCAGTGATAGGGGTAGCCCAGCCTGGAGTAATGAGCAGTTCTTC. Translated: CATSDRGSPAWSNEQFF.